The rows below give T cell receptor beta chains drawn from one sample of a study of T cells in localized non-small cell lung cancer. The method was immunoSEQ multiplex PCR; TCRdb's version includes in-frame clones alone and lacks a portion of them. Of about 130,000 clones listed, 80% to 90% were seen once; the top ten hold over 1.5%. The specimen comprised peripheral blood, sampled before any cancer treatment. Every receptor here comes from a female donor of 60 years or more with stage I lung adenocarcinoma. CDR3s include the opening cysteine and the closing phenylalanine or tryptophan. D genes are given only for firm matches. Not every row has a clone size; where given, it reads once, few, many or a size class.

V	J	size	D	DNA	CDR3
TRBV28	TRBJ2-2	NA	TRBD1	TGTGCCAGCAGCGGTGAGGGACAGGGGGCCTCCAGGGAGCTGTTTTTT	CASSGEGQGASRELFF
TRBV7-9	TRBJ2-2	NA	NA	TGTGCCCAGGGCGCCGGCACCGGGGAGCTGTTTTTT	CAQGAGTGELFF
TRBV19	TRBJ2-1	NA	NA	TGTGCCAGTAGTAGCCAGCTTTACAATGAGCAGTTCTTC	CASSSQLYNEQFF
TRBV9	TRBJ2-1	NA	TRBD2	TGTGCCAGCAGCCCATCGGGGGGGAGGAACAATGAGCAGTTCTTC	CASSPSGGRNNEQFF
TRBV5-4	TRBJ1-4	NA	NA	TGTGCCAGCAGCTCGAAGACAGGACTGCTGTTTTTT	CASSSKTGLLFF
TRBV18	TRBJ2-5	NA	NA	TGTGCCAGCTCACCAAACAGGGCTGGTCAAGAGACCCAGTACTTC	CASSPNRAGQETQYF
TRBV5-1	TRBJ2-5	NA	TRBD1	TGCGCCAGCAGCTTGGCCGGGGACAGGGGACAGACCCAGTACTTC	CASSLAGDRGQTQYF
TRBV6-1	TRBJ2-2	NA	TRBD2	TGTGCCAGCAGTGATTTGAGCGGGAGATCCACCGGGGAGCTGTTTTTT	CASSDLSGRSTGELFF
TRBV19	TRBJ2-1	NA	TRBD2	TGTGCCACCCGACCCAGACTAGCCGGTACTTGGTCCTACAATGAGCAGTTCTTC	CATRPRLAGTWSYNEQFF
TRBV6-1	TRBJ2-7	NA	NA	TGTGCCAGCAGTGAAGCTCGGTCCTCCGGGGAGCAGTACTTC	CASSEARSSGEQYF
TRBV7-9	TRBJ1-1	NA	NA	TGTGCCAGCATCCCCGGGGCCAACACTGAAGCTTTCTTT	CASIPGANTEAFF
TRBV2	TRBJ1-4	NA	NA	TGTGCCAGCAGCGGCCGACAGACATATACACCAAATGAAAAACTGTTTTTT	CASSGRQTYTPNEKLFF
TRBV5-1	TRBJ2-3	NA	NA	TGCGCCAGCAGCTTGGCCGGCACTACGTTCACAGATACGCAGTATTTT	CASSLAGTTFTDTQYF
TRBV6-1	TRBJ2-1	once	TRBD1	TGTGCCAGCAGTGACGGGACAGGGGGATTCAATGAGCAGTTCTTC	CASSDGTGGFNEQFF
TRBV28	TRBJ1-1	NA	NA	TGTGCCAGCAGAACCCCCGGGACATTGAACACTGAAGCTTTCTTT	CASRTPGTLNTEAFF
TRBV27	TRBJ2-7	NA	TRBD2	TGTGCCAGTCGGCTGGCTAGCGGGCCCTCCTACGAGCAGTACTTC	CASRLASGPSYEQYF
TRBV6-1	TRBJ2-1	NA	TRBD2	TGTGCCCTCACCTCGGGAGGCCTCTCCTACAATGAGCAGTTCTTC	CALTSGGLSYNEQFF
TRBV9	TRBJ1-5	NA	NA	TGTGCCAGCAGCGTAGAGGGGGACATCCGTCAGCCCCAGCATTTT	CASSVEGDIRQPQHF
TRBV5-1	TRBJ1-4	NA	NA	TGCGCCAGCAGCTTGGCGTCAGCCGCCCCCAATGAAAAACTGTTTTTT	CASSLASAAPNEKLFF
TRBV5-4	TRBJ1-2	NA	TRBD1	TGTGCCAGCAGCCCCCGACAGGGGGCTTTCTATGGCTACACCTTC	CASSPRQGAFYGYTF
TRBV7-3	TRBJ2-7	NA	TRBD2	TGTGCCAGCAGCTCCGGGACTAGCGGGACTCGCGAGCAGTACTTC	CASSSGTSGTREQYF
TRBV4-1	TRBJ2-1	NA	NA	TGCGCCAGCAGACGCCCCGGCACACGGATCAATGAGCAGTTCTTC	CASRRPGTRINEQFF
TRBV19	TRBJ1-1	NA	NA	TGTGCCAGTAGTCCCGACCTACAGGGTCCAGGGTTAGGCACTGAAGCTTTCTTT	CASSPDLQGPGLGTEAFF
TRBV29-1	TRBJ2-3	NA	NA	TGCAGCGTTGAAGATCGCGTGGACTTTTTAGATACGCAGTATTTT	CSVEDRVDFLDTQYF
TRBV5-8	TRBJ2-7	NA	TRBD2	TGTGCCAGCAGCCGGCGGGGTGGACTAGCGGGGAGGAGCTCCTACGAGCAGTACTTC	CASSRRGGLAGRSSYEQYF
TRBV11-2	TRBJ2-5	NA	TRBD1	TGTGCCAGCCCCTATCGGACAGGTCAAGAGACCCAGTACTTC	CASPYRTGQETQYF
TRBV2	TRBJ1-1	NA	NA	TGTGCCAGCAGCGCAGACCGCATTGGGGCTTTCTTT	CASSADRIGAFF
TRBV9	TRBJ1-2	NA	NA	TGTGCCAGCAGCCCCAGCGGGTTTTATGGCTACACCTTC	CASSPSGFYGYTF
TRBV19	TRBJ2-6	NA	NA	TGTGCCAGTAGTGCCTCTGGGGCCAACGTCCTGACTTTC	CASSASGANVLTF
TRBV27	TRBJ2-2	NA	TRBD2	TGTGCCAGCAGTTTTTGGGCGGGAGGGCCTCAAACCGGGGAGCTGTTTTTT	CASSFWAGGPQTGELFF
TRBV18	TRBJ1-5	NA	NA	TGTGCCAGCTCACTCCTAGGGCCGTCGGGCAATCAGCCCCAGCATTTT	CASSLLGPSGNQPQHF
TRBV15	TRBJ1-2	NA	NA	TGTGCCACCAGCAGAGATCCTCGGACGGATGGCTACACCTTC	CATSRDPRTDGYTF
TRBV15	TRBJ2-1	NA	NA	TGTGCCACCAGCAGGGAGGGGAATGAGCAGTTCTTC	CATSREGNEQFF
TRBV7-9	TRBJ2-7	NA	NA	TGTGCCAGCAGCCCCCGCTACGAGCAGTACTTC	CASSPRYEQYF
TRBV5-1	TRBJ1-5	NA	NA	TGCGCCAGCAGCTTGGAGCCGGGGCAGCCCCAGCATTTT	CASSLEPGQPQHF
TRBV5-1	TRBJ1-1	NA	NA	TGCGCCAGCAGCCCGGGACCTAACACTGAAGCTTTCTTT	CASSPGPNTEAFF
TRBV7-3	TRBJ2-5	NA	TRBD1	TGTGCCAGCAGTCCTAACAGGGGGCGTGGAGAGACCCAGTACTTC	CASSPNRGRGETQYF
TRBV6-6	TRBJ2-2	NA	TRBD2	TGTGCCAGCAGTTACGCCGGGACTAGCTCGGCCGGGGAGCTGTTTTTT	CASSYAGTSSAGELFF
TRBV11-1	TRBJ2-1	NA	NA	TGTGCCAGCAGCTTGACGGTGGGACTGCCCCACAATGAGCAGTTCTTC	CASSLTVGLPHNEQFF
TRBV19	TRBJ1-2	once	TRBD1	TGTGCCAGTAGTACGACCGGGACAGGGGTCTATGGCTACACCTTC	CASSTTGTGVYGYTF
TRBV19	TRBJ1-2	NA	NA	TGTGCCAGTAGTATCGAGGCTTTGGGTGGTGGTGGCTACACCTTC	CASSIEALGGGGYTF
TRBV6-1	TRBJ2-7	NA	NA	TGTGCCAGCAGTGCCAGCTCCTACGAGCAGTACTTC	CASSASSYEQYF
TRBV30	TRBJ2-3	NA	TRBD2	TGTGCCTGGATCTTAGCGGGGGGGAAACATACGCAGTATTTT	CAWILAGGKHTQYF
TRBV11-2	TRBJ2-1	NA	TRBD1	TGTGCCAGCAGCCAGTCAGGGGGATTCTACAATGAGCAGTTCTTC	CASSQSGGFYNEQFF
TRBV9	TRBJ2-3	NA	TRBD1	TGTGCCAGCAGCTTCCGACAGGGGGAGGGCACAGATACGCAGTATTTT	CASSFRQGEGTDTQYF
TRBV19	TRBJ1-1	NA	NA	TGTGCCAGTAGTATGGGGGGGATGAACACTGAAGCTTTCTTT	CASSMGGMNTEAFF
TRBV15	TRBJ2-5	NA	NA	TGTGCCACCAGCAGAGATTACGACTCCCAGGAGACCCAGTACTTC	CATSRDYDSQETQYF
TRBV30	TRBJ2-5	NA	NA	TGTGCCTGGAGTCCGACCCAAGAGACCCAGTACTTC	CAWSPTQETQYF
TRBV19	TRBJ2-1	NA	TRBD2	TGTGCCAGTAGTTCCCACGGGCGGGAGGACCCATCCTACAATGAGCAGTTCTTC	CASSSHGREDPSYNEQFF
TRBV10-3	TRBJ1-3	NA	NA	TGTGCCATCAGTCGGGAGGGGTACGGCTCTGGAAACACCATATATTTT	CAISREGYGSGNTIYF
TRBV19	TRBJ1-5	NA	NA	TGTGCCAGTACCCCTACCTGGGAGTTCCGCGGCCAGCCCCAGCATTTT	CASTPTWEFRGQPQHF